The next 26 T cell receptor beta chains were all read from a single sample in a study of neurological immune-mediated disorders (dated by TCRdb to about 2019). Libraries were built with 5' RACE. The reads were generated on an Illumina HiSeq 2500. TCRdb passed the public sequencing reads through fastp at Q25 and MiXCR, retaining productive beta sequences. CDR3 protein duplicates are merged, each entry listing the most common genes and DNA. This sample gives tens of thousands of distinct CDR3 sequences in total; 3% to 3.5% of them show up just once. The ten most abundant clones make up 5.5% to 6.5% of the sample. The sequenced sample consisted of PBMCs. The source is a man aged 40-49 years with multiple sclerosis.

This clonotype has ten or more counts. The rearrangement uses TRBV20-1 and TRBJ1-4; D is ambiguous. V was trimmed by 1 base and J by 2 bases, leaving 11 bases between them. The CDR3 covers 15 residues. In germline, CDR1 is DFQATT, CDR2 SNEGSKA (reference sequence). The CDR3 reads CSARATTATNEKLFF. CDR3 nucleotide sequence: TGCAGTGCTAGAGCTACGACGGCGACTAATGAAAAACTGTTTTTT.

This clonotype has ten or more counts. The CDR3 here is CASTIAGEATDTQYF. The CDR3, as DNA: TGTGCCAGCACCATAGCGGGGGAGGCTACAGATACGCAGTATTTT. The chain uses TRBV2 and TRBJ2-3, with TRBD2 matching over 9 bases. The CDR3 is 15 residues long. Trimming took 7 bases from V and 3 from J; bases not matched to a gene: 8. Germline V gene lookup returns CDR1 SNHLY and CDR2 FYNNEI.

This clonotype was observed at least ten times. The V call is TRBV6-6, the J call TRBJ1-2, with a weak D call TRBD1 (6 bases). The CDR3 is 13 residues long. Germline CDR1 and CDR2: MNHNY and SVGAGI (reference sequence). V lost 6 bases and J 13 bases, leaving 21 bases between the germline ends. The CDR3 loop is CASSPLTGSKLTF. For the CDR3, the DNA is TGTGCCAGCAGCCCCCTCACAGGGTCCAAACTCACCTTC.

This clonotype was seen only a few times. A much larger clone differs by one base, so this may be a read error. This rearrangement joins TRBV20-1 to TRBJ1-6, with a possible D match to TRBD1 (5 bases). V was trimmed by 6 bases and J by 4 bases, leaving 16 bases between them. This CDR3 contains 15 residues. Germline values: CDR1 DFQATT, CDR2 SNEGSKA (reference sequence). This CDR3 reads CSAVTGYEYNSPLHF. The CDR3, as DNA: TGCAGTGCCGTCACAGGATACGAATATAATTCACCCCTCCACTTT.

Worth noting for this clonotype: A much larger clone lies one base from this, so it may be a read error. This sequence joins TRBV6-5 and TRBJ2-5; D call uncertain. The germline V gene encodes CDR1 MNHEY and CDR2 SVGAGI. This CDR3 contains 14 residues. The CDR3: CASSYAGSQESQYF. The CDR3, as DNA: TGTGCCAGCAGTTATGCCGGTAGCCAAGAGTCCCAGTACTTC.

This clonotype came up many times. V is TRBV12-3 or TRBV12-4 and J is TRBJ1-1; 8 bases fit TRBD1. The V segment lost 6 bases and the J segment 0 bases; nucleotides outside the gene matches: 3. CDR3 length equals 14 residues. The CDR3 DNA reads TGTGCCAGCAGGATACAGGGGGTGAACACTGAAGCTTTCTTT. This gives the protein CASRIQGVNTEAFF.

This clonotype appeared many times. The chain joins TRBV28 to TRBJ1-1; D remains ambiguous. The CDR3 extends over 13 amino acids. The ends were cut back, 2 bases at V and 6 bases at J, with 10 bases in the middle. Per germline, CDR1 MDHEN and CDR2 SYDVKM. CDR3 DNA sequence: TGTGCCAGCAGTTTAGTTCTAGCGGCTGAAGCTTTCTTT. This translates into CASSLVLAAEAFF.

This clonotype was seen repeatedly, ten times or more. The V and J genes are TRBV5-1 and TRBJ2-3; D possibly uses TRBD1 or TRBD2 (6 bases each). V gave up 2 bases and J gave up 4 bases, with 29 bases separating them. Germline V lookup: CDR1 SGHRS, CDR2 YFSETQ. The CDR3 sequence is 20 residues long. CDR3 amino acids: CASSLRRGTSSGFVPDTQYF. CDR3 sequence (DNA): TGCGCCAGCAGCTTAAGGAGGGGGACCTCTTCGGGGTTTGTTCCAGATACGCAGTATTTT.

This clonotype was recorded at least ten times. The chain employs TRBV18 and TRBJ1-2; TRBD1 matches at 9 bases. The CDR3 is made up of 14 amino acids. V lost 3 bases to trimming and J lost 7 bases; unmatched junction nucleotides: 6. Germline CDR1 KGHSH, CDR2 LQKENI. The CDR3 protein is CASSPEQGAGGYTF. The CDR3 DNA sequence: TGTGCCAGCTCACCCGAACAGGGGGCTGGTGGCTACACCTTC.

Regarding this clonotype: A much larger clone differs by one base, so this may be a read error. The chain couples TRBV20-1 to TRBJ1-4; D unclear. Germline loops: CDR1 DFQATT, CDR2 SNEGSKA (reference sequence). This CDR3 contains 13 residues. In DNA, the CDR3 is TGCAGTGCTAGCCCCGGCTGGAATGACAAACTGTTTTTT. It translates to CSASPGWNDKLFF.

This clonotype was counted many times. The rearrangement links TRBV5-6 to TRBJ2-6; D ambiguous. The germline V gene encodes CDR1 SGHDT and CDR2 YYEEEE. This CDR3 has 17 residues. The ends were cut back, 1 base at V and 1 base at J, with 12 bases in the middle. CDR3 loop: CASSLITADSGANVLTF. The CDR3 DNA reads TGTGCCAGCAGCTTGATCACAGCTGATTCTGGGGCCAACGTCCTGACTTTC.

The sample holds many counts of this clonotype. V is TRBV5-1 and J is TRBJ1-1, with a possible D match to TRBD1 (5 bases). This CDR3 is 16 amino acids long. Germline V lookup: CDR1 SGHRS, CDR2 YFSETQ. V lost 1 base and J lost 3, with 16 bases in between. The CDR3 reads CASSLNVGGGDTEAFF. CDR3 nucleotides: TGCGCCAGCAGCTTGAATGTCGGGGGGGGAGACACTGAAGCTTTCTTT.

This clonotype showed up many times. The rearrangement joins TRBV12-3 or TRBV12-4 to TRBJ1-2, with TRBD1 matching over 10 bases. Trimming removed 5 bases from V and 3 bases from J; junction bases left unmatched: 3. The CDR3 extends over 14 amino acids. The CDR3 bases are TGTGCCAGCAGTCGACAGGGGGCGGACTATGGCTACACCTTC. This translates into CASSRQGADYGYTF.

This clonotype was observed at least ten times. V gene TRBV5-1 combines with J gene TRBJ1-2; D gene unclear. V was shortened by 2 bases and J by 2 bases, with 13 bases between the two germline ends. Germline assignment: CDR1 SGHRS and CDR2 YFSETQ. CDR3 length equals 15 residues. CDR3 amino acids: CASSFSPGPNYGYTF. The DNA of the CDR3 is TGCGCCAGCAGCTTTTCTCCAGGTCCGAACTATGGCTACACCTTC.

This clonotype has ten or more counts. At one end, the junction sequence differs from germline, possibly due to a read error. The chain is built from TRBV20-1 and TRBJ1-5; 9 bases line up with TRBD1. The V gene's germline CDR1 is DFQATT and CDR2 SNEGSKA (reference sequence). The CDR3 covers 12 residues. CDR3 nucleotide sequence: TGCAGTGCTGGGACAGGGAGACAGCCCCAGAATTTT. Protein: CSAGTGRQPQNF.

This clonotype has at least ten counts. CDR3 sequence (DNA): TGCGCCAGCAGCTTGGGAGGGACAGCCTACGAGCAGTACTTC. The encoded protein is CASSLGGTAYEQYF. The genes are TRBV5-1 and TRBJ2-7, with TRBD1 identical over 7 bases. The CDR3 runs 14 residues. With V trimmed by 0 bases and J by 2 bases, 2 bases remained unmatched. Germline CDR1 is SGHRS and CDR2 is YFSETQ.

In this sample, this clonotype turned up many times. The chain carries TRBV2 and TRBJ2-3; the match to TRBD2 covers 7 bases. Germline lookup yields CDR1 SNHLY and CDR2 FYNNEI. CDR3 size: 18 residues. V gave up 0 bases and J gave up 1 base; unmatched junction bases: 10. This CDR3 is CASSEASGGWAGTDTQYF. CDR3 bases: TGTGCCAGCAGTGAAGCCTCCGGGGGGTGGGCCGGCACAGATACGCAGTATTTT.

This clonotype was counted ten times or more. J is TRBJ2-1 and V is TRBV5-1, with 7 bases fitting TRBD1. Germline V CDR1 and CDR2: SGHRS, YFSETQ. The CDR3 runs to 14 residues. Trimming took 3 bases from V and 3 from J; bases not matched to a gene: 3. CDR3 coding DNA: TGCGCCAGCAGCTGGGGGACAGACTACAATGAGCAGTTCTTC. Protein product: CASSWGTDYNEQFF. Together with reference TRBV5-1 and TRBJ2-1, the CDR3 gives the full variable domain: KAGVTQTPRYLIKTRGQQVTLSCSPISGHRSVSWYQQTPGQGLQFLFEYFSETQRNKGNFPGRFSGRQFSNSRSEMNVSTLELGDSALYLCASSWGTDYNEQFFGPGTRLTVL.

This clonotype was found many times. The chain couples TRBV24-1 to TRBJ2-3, with D possibly matching TRBD2 (5 bases). Germline CDR1 and CDR2: KGHDR and SFDVKD. V was trimmed by 3 bases and J by 6 bases, leaving 9 bases between them. The CDR3 contains 13 residues. For the CDR3, the DNA is TGTGCCACCAGTGATCTTACGGGGGATACGCAGTATTTT. Amino acid sequence: CATSDLTGDTQYF.

This clonotype was observed many times. The rearrangement joins TRBV20-1 to TRBJ2-1; D ambiguous. With 6 bases removed from V and 8 bases from J, the gap between germline ends came to 20 bases. The CDR3 spans 14 residues. CDR1 DFQATT and CDR2 SNEGSKA come from the germline V gene (reference sequence). The CDR3 protein is CSAIDQSARDEQFF. CDR3 sequence (DNA): TGCAGTGCCATAGATCAGAGTGCTCGGGATGAGCAGTTCTTC.

This clonotype was counted at least ten times. V is TRBV5-5 and J is TRBJ2-2; 8 nucleotides align to TRBD1. Losses at the gene ends were 2 bases for V and 5 bases for J; bases not matched to a gene: 5. CDR1 is SGHKS, CDR2 YYEKEE, per germline (reference sequence). The CDR3 sequence is 15 residues long. The CDR3 loop is CASSFGQGETGELFF. The DNA for the CDR3 is TGTGCCAGCAGCTTCGGACAGGGTGAGACCGGGGAGCTGTTTTTT.

In its sample, this clonotype was seen a few times. Since a much larger clone is just one base distant, this may be a read error. The rearrangement links TRBV12-3 or TRBV12-4 to TRBJ1-5, with D unclear. V was trimmed by 7 bases and J by 3 bases, leaving 13 bases between them. This CDR3 has 14 residues. The CDR3 loop is CASTKGKNNQPQHF. The CDR3 bases are TGTGCCAGCACCAAGGGAAAGAACAATCAGCCCCAGCATTTT.

With respect to this clonotype: A much larger clone lies one base from this, so it may be a read error. This sequence joins TRBV6-6 and TRBJ2-7; D gene ambiguous. This CDR3 is 13 amino acids long. Trimming cost V 6 bases and J 7 bases, with 16 bases left between them. Per germline, CDR1 MNHNY and CDR2 SVGAGI (reference sequence). CDR3 sequence reads: CASSLYRLREQYF. The DNA of the CDR3 is TGTGCCAGCAGCCTCTATCGCCTTAGAGAGCAGTACTTC.

This clonotype came up many times. The V call is TRBV20-1, the J call TRBJ2-7; TRBD1 aligns across 9 bases. The V segment lost 3 bases and the J segment 3 bases; nucleotides outside the gene matches: 3. In germline, CDR1 is DFQATT, CDR2 SNEGSKA (reference sequence). This CDR3 spans 13 amino acids. The CDR3 loop reads CSARGGQGYEQYF. The CDR3 region has the DNA TGCAGTGCTAGGGGGGGACAGGGCTACGAGCAGTACTTC.

This clonotype was observed at least ten times. The J gene is TRBJ2-1, the V gene TRBV20-1; D is uncertain. Germline V lookup: CDR1 DFQATT, CDR2 SNEGSKA (reference sequence). V was clipped by 5 bases and J by 0 bases, with 14 bases between them. This CDR3 contains 15 residues. In nucleotides, the CDR3 is TGCAGTGCTTTTAAAATTGGCACCTCCTACAATGAGCAGTTCTTC. It yields the protein CSAFKIGTSYNEQFF.

Ten or more counts support this clonotype. V is TRBV7-9 and J is TRBJ1-5, with 9 bases matching TRBD1. This CDR3 comprises 15 residues. V lost 5 bases and J lost 4; bases outside the gene matches: 6. Per germline, CDR1 SEHNR and CDR2 FQNEAQ (reference sequence). Written as DNA, the CDR3 is TGTGCCAGCAGCCTGACAGGGGGAGGTAATCAGCCCCAGCATTTT. Translated: CASSLTGGGNQPQHF.